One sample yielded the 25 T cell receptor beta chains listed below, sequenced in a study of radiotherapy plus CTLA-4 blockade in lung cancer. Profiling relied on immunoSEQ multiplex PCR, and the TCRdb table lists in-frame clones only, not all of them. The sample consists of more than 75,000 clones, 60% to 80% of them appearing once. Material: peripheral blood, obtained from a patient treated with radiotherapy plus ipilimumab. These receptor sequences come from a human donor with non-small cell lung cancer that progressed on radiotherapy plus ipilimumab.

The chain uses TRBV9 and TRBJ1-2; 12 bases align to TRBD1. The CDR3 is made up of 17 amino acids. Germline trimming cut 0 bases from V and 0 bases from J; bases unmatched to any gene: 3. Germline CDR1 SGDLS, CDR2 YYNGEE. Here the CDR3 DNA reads TGTGCCAGCAGCGTAGTGGGACAGGGGGCCACTAACTATGGCTACACCTTC. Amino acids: CASSVVGQGATNYGYTF.

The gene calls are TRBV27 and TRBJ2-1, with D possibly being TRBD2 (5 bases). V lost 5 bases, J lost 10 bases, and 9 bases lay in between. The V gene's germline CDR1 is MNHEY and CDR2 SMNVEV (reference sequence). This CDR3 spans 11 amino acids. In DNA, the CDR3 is TGTGCCAGCAGTGCCCTAGCCGAGCAGTTCTTC. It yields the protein CASSALAEQFF.

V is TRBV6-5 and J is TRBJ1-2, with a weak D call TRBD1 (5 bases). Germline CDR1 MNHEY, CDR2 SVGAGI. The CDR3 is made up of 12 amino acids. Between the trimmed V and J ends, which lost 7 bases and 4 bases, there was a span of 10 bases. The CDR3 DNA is TGTGCCAGCACGATGGGGGGCTATGGCTACACCTTC. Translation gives CASTMGGYGYTF.

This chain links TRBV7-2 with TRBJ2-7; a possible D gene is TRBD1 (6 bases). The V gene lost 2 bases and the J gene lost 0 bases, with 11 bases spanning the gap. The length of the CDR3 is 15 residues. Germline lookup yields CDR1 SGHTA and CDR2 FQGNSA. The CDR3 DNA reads TGTGCCAGCAGCTTATGGGGGCAGTTCTCCTACGAGCAGTACTTC. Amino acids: CASSLWGQFSYEQYF.

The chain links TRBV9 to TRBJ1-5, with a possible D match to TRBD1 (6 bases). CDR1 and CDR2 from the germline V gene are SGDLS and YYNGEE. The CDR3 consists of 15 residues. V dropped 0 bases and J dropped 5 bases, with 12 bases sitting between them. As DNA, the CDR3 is TGTGCCAGCAGCGTAGGGGGGCGCGGAGATCAGCCCCAGCATTTT. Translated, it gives CASSVGGRGDQPQHF.

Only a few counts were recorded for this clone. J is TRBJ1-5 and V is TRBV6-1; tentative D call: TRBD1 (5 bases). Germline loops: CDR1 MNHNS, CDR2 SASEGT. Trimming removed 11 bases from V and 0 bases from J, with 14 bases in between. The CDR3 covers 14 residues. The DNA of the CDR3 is TGTGCCGGGGGGGAGGGATATAGCAATCAGCCCCAGCATTTT. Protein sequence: CAGGEGYSNQPQHF.

The CDR3 nucleotides read TGTGCCAGCAGTTACTCCCCGGGGTCGAGATCACCCCTCCACTTT. Protein: CASSYSPGSRSPLHF. The chain carries TRBV6-6 and TRBJ1-6; no clear D gene. CDR1 and CDR2 (germline): MNHNY, SVGAGI (reference sequence). V was cut by 0 bases and J by 10 bases, with 13 bases left in between. This CDR3 has 15 residues.

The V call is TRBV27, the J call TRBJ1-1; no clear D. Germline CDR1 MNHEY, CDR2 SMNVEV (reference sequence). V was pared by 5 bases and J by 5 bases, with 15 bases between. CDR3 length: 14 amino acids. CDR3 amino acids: CASSPRTRGTEAFF. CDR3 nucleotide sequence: TGTGCCAGCAGTCCCCGGACTAGAGGGACTGAAGCTTTCTTT.

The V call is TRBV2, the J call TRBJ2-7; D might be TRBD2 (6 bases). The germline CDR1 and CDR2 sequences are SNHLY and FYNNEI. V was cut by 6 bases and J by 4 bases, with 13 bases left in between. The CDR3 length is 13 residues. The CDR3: CASRRGAGYEQYF. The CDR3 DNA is TGTGCCAGCAGGCGGGGAGCCGGGTACGAGCAGTACTTC.

The CDR3 bases are TGCAGCGGTCAGTTGGATGACTATGGCTACACCTTC. Amino acids: CSGQLDDYGYTF. The chain uses TRBV29-1 and TRBJ1-2; D gene uncertain. This CDR3 region has 12 residues. From germline, CDR1 is SQVTM and CDR2 ANQGSEA. V shed 7 bases and J shed 3 bases, with 12 bases lying between them. Supplemented by reference TRBV29-1 and TRBJ1-2, the full variable domain reads SAVISQKPSRDICQRGTSLTIQCQVDSQVTMMFWYRQQPGQSLTLIATANQGSEATYESGFVIDKFPISRPNLTFSTLTVSNMSPEDSSIYLCSGQLDDYGYTFGSGTRLTVV.

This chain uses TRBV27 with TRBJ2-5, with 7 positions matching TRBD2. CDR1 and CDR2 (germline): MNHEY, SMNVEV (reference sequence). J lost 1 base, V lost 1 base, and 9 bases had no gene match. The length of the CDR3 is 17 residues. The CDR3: CASSLLPRKRGQETQYF. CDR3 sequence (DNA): TGTGCCAGCAGTTTATTGCCCCGAAAGCGGGGCCAAGAGACCCAGTACTTC.

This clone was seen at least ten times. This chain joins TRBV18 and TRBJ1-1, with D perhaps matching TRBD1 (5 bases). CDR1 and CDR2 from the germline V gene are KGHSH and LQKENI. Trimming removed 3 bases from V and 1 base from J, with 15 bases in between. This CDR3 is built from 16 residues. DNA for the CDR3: TGTGCCAGCTCACCGGCCCCCAATAGGGGGAACACTGAAGCTTTCTTT. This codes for CASSPAPNRGNTEAFF. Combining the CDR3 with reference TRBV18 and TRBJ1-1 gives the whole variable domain NAGVMQNPRHLVRRRGQEARLRCSPMKGHSHVYWYRQLPEEGLKFMVYLQKENIIDESGMPKERFSAEFPKEGPSILRIQQVVRGDSAAYFCASSPAPNRGNTEAFFGQGTRLTVV.

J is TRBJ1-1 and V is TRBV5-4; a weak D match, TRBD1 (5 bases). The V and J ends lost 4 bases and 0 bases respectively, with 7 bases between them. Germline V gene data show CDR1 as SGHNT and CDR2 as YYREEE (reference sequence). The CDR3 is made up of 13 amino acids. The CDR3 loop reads CASSMTVNTEAFF. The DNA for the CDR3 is TGTGCCAGCAGCATGACAGTGAACACTGAAGCTTTCTTT.

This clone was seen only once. The CDR3, as DNA: TGTGCCAGCAGCTTGAAGCGGGGGGGCGAAGGTAATGAGCAGTTCTTC. Translation gives CASSLKRGGEGNEQFF. The chain is built from TRBV5-4 and TRBJ2-1; 10 bases agree with TRBD2. Germline CDR1 SGHNT, CDR2 YYREEE (reference sequence). The trim removed 1 base at V and 7 bases at J, leaving 8 bases unmatched. The CDR3 runs to 16 residues. Looking up the rest from reference TRBV5-4 and TRBJ2-1 gives the full variable domain: ETGVTQSPTHLIKTRGQQVTLRCSSQSGHNTVSWYQQALGQGPQFIFQYYREEENGRGNFPPRFSGLQFPNYSSELNVNALELDDSALYLCASSLKRGGEGNEQFFGPGTRLTVL.

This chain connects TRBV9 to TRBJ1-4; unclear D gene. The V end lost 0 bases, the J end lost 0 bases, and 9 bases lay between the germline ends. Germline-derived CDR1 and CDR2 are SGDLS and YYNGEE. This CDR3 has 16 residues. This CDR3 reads CASSVGMITTNEKLFF. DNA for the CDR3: TGTGCCAGCAGCGTAGGGATGATCACAACTAATGAAAAACTGTTTTTT.

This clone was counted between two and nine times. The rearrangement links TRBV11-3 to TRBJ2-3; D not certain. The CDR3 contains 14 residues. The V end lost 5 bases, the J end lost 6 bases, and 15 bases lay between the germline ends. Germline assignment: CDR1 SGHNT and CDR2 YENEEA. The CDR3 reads CASSAQAGSDTQYF. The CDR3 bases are TGTGCCAGCAGCGCGCAGGCTGGCAGTGATACGCAGTATTTT.

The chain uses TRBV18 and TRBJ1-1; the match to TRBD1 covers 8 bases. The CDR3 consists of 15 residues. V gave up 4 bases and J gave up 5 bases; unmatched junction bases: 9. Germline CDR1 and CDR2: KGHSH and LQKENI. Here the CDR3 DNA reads TGTGCCAGCTCACTCATACAGGGGGAGAGGACTGAAGCTTTCTTT. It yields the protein CASSLIQGERTEAFF.

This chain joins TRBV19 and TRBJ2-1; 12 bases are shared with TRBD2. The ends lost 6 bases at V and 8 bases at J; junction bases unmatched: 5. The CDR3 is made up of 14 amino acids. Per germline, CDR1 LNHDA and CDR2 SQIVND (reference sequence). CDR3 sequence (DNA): TGTGCCAGTAGCCTAGCGGGGGGGAGCGATGAGCAGTTCTTC. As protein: CASSLAGGSDEQFF.

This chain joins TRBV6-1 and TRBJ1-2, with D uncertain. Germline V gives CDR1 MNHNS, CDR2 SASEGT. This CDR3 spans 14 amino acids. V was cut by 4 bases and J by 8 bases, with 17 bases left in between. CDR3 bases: TGTGCCAGCAGTGGGAGGACCCTGGGAAAGGGCTACACCTTC. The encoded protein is CASSGRTLGKGYTF.

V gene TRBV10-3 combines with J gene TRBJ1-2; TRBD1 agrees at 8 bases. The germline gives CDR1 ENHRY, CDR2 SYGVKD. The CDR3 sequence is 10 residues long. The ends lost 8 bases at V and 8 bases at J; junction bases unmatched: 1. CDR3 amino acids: CAIGQGGYTF. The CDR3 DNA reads TGTGCCATCGGACAGGGCGGCTACACCTTC.

CDR3 DNA sequence: TGTGCCAGTAGTATAGTCGGGGACTTACAAGAGACCCAGTACTTC. It translates to CASSIVGDLQETQYF. This sequence joins TRBV19 and TRBJ2-5; maybe TRBD2 (6 bases). The CDR3 totals 15 residues. In germline, CDR1 is LNHDA, CDR2 SQIVND (reference sequence). V dropped 1 base and J dropped 2 bases, with 11 bases sitting between them.

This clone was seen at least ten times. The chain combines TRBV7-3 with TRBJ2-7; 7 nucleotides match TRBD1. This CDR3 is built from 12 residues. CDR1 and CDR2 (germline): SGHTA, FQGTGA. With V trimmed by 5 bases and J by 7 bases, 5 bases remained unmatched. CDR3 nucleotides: TGTGCCAGCAGCGGGGACAGCTGGGAGCAGTACTTC. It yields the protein CASSGDSWEQYF.

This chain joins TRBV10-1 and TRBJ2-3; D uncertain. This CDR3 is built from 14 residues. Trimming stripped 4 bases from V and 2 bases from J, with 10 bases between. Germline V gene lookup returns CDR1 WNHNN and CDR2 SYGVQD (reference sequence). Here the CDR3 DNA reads TGCGCCAGCAGTGTAAGGCTTCCCACAGATACGCAGTATTTT. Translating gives CASSVRLPTDTQYF.

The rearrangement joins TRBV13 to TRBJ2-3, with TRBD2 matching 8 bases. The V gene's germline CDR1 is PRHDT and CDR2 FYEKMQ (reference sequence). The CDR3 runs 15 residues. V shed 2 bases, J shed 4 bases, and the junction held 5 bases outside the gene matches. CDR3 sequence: CASSLKAGVADTQYF. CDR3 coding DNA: TGTGCCAGCAGCTTAAAAGCGGGGGTCGCAGATACGCAGTATTTT.

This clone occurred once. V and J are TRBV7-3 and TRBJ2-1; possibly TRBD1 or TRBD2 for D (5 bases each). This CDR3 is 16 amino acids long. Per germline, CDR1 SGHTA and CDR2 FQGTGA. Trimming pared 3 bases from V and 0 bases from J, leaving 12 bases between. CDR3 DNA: TGTGCCAGCAGCTTCATGGGGACCAGCTCCTACAATGAGCAGTTCTTC. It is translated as CASSFMGTSSYNEQFF.